This record covers a single T cell receptor (beta chain). No antigen is known for it. These data belong to a study of T cells in Graves' hyperthyroidism and ophthalmopathy. Whole-study findings and limits: Ophthalmopathy, which appeared later, was predicted by the model a median 6.5 months before onset. Among clonotypes expanded in thyroid above 0.001, most were also found in blood.

TCR beta CDR3 regions were amplified from RNA transcripts. Initially, a first-round RT-PCR of the TCR CDR3 employed the HTBI primer set. TCRdb reprocessed the multiplex PCR reads with MiXCR, giving one entry per CDR3 protein. Counted here are around 280,000 distinct CDR3 sequences, roughly an eighth occurring once; the ten biggest clones make up 7.9%. Per germline, CDR1 DFQATT and CDR2 SNEGSKA (reference sequence). V lost 5 bases and J lost 4, with 11 bases in between. The CDR3 loop spans 13 amino acids. The rearrangement uses TRBV20-1 and TRBJ1-4; possibly TRBD1 for D (5 bases). This sequence was found in a woman in her thirties or forties with Graves' hyperthyroidism. The sample comprised blood. CDR3 bases: TGCAGTGCTGGACATCCTAATAATGAAAAACTGTTTTTT. Protein: CSAGHPNNEKLFF.